Here is one T cell receptor beta chain with its context. The data stem from a study of patients and donors after allogeneic stem cell transplantation. Trimming removed 2 bases from V and 2 bases from J, with 6 bases in between. This CDR3 spans 13 amino acids. Per the germline V gene, CDR1 is MNHNS and CDR2 is SASEGT. TCRdb re-analysed the RT-PCR reads in MiXCR, keeping a single row per CDR3 protein. The data show about 4,200 distinct CDR3 sequences, roughly a sixth seen once. The chain is built from TRBV6-1 and TRBJ1-2; TRBD1 is a possible D gene (5 bases). The sample was blood, either unsorted or a sorted T cell fraction (not recorded which). The source of this sequence is a human donor who was either an allogeneic HSCT recipient or a stem cell or donor lymphocyte infusion donor (not recorded which). It is not recorded whose cells these are; they may come from a transplant donor. Here the CDR3 reads CASSEWGNYGYTF. CDR3 coding DNA: TGTGCCAGCAGTGAATGGGGGAACTATGGCTACACCTTC.